This T cell receptor beta chain was observed in a study of T cell repertoires in cytomegalovirus infection. Study-wide context: CMV epitopes used comprised recently identified HLA-C-restricted ones and well-studied HLA-B-restricted ones. Public TCR beta signature analysis indicated the presence of both CMV infection and matching HLA type. The study's findings and limits: Clonotype analysis showed dominance of the ex vivo response by HLA-C-restricted CMV-specific TCR beta clonotypes.

A single record per CDR3 protein comes from TCRdb applying MiXCR to the reads. Found here are around 770,000 distinct CDR3 sequences, almost 30% of them singletons; the top ten hold around 13%. A note on this clonotype: Its specificity is unknown.

The TCR originated in a human donor in good health (CMV status not recorded). Some clones in this sample may be carry-over from other donors' samples. The material sequenced was cultured CD8+ T cells from PBMCs, taken from culture after CMV antigen stimulation.

The CDR3 protein is CASSLDGGTYQPQHF. DNA for the CDR3: TGCGCCAGCAGCTTGGATGGGGGAACTTATCAGCCCCAGCATTTT. The rearrangement uses TRBV5-1 and TRBJ1-5; D might be TRBD1 (5 bases). The germline V gene has CDR1 SGHRS and CDR2 YFSETQ. The length of the CDR3 is 15 residues. Trimming took 0 bases from V and 5 from J, leaving 12 bases between them.